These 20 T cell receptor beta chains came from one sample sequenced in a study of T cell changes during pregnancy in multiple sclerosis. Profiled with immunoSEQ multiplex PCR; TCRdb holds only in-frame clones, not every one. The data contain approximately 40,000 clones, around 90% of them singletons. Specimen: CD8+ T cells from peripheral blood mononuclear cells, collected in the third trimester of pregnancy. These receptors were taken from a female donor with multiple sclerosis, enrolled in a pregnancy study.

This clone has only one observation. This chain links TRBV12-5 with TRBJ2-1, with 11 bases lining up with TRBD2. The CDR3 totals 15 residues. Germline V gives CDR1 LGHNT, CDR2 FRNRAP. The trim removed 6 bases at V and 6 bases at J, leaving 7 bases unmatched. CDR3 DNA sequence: TGTGCTAGTGGCCCTACTAGCGGGAGTCGCAATGAGCAGTTCTTC. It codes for CASGPTSGSRNEQFF. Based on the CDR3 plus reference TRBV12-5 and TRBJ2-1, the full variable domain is DARVTQTPRHKVTEMGQEVTMRCQPILGHNTVFWYRQTMMQGLELLAYFRNRAPLDDSGMPKDRFSAEMPDATLATLKIQPSEPRDSAVYFCASGPTSGSRNEQFFGPGTRLTVL.

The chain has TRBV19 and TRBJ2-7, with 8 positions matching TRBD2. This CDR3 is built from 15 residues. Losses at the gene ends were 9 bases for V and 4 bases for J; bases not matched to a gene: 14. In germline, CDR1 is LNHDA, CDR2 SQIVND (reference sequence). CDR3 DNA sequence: TGTGCCAGCTCCCTCGGGGGCGGGGGGATTTACGAGCAGTACTTC. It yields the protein CASSLGGGGIYEQYF. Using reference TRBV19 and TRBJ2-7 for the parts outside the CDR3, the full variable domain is DGGITQSPKYLFRKEGQNVTLSCEQNLNHDAMYWYRQDPGQGLRLIYYSQIVNDFQKGDIAEGYSVSREKKESFPLTVTSAQKNPTAFYLCASSLGGGGIYEQYFGPGTRLTVT.

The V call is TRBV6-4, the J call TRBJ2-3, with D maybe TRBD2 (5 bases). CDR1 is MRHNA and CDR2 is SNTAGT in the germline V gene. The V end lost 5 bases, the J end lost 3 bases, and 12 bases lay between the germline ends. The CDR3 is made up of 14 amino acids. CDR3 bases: TGTGCCAGCAGTTGGCGGGCCGGTACAGATACGCAGTATTTT. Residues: CASSWRAGTDTQYF.

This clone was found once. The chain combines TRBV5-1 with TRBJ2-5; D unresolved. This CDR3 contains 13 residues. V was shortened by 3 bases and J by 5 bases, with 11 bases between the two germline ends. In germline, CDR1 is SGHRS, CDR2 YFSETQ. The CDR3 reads CASSSFPVETQYF. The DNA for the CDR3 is TGCGCCAGCAGCTCTTTCCCCGTCGAGACCCAGTACTTC. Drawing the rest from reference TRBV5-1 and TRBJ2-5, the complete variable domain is KAGVTQTPRYLIKTRGQQVTLSCSPISGHRSVSWYQQTPGQGLQFLFEYFSETQRNKGNFPGRFSGRQFSNSRSEMNVSTLELGDSALYLCASSSFPVETQYFGPGTRLLVL.

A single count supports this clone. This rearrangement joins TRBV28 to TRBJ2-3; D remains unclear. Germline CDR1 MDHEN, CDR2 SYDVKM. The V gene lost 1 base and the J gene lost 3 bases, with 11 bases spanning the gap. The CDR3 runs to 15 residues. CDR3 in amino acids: CASSLSGVGTDTQYF. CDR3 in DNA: TGTGCCAGCAGTTTATCGGGTGTTGGTACAGATACGCAGTATTTT.

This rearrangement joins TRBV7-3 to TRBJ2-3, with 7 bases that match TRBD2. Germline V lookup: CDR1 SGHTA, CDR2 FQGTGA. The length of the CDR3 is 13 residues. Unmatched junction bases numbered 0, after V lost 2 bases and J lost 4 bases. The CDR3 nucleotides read TGTGCCAGCAGCTTAGGGGGGGCAGATACGCAGTATTTT. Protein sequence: CASSLGGADTQYF.

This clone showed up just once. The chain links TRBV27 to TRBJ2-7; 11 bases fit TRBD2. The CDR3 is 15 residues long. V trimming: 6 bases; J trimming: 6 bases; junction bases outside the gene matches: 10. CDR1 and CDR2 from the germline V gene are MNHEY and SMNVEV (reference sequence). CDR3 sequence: CASRLRTGTSGEQYF. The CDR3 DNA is TGTGCCAGCAGACTCCGAACCGGGACTAGCGGCGAGCAGTACTTC.

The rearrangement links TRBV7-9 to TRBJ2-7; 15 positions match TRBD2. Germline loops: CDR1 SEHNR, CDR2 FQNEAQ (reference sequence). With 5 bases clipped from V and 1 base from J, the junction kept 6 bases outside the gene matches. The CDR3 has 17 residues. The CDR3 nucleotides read TGTGCCAGCAGCCCGGGACTAGCGGGAGGCCGATCCTACGAGCAGTACTTC. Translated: CASSPGLAGGRSYEQYF.

The CDR3 spells CASSLSGGAEKLFF. CDR3 DNA sequence: TGTGCCAGCAGTTTATCAGGGGGAGCTGAAAAACTGTTTTTT. The chain couples TRBV27 to TRBJ1-4, with D possibly being TRBD1 (6 bases). Germline V gives CDR1 MNHEY, CDR2 SMNVEV (reference sequence). V gave up 0 bases and J gave up 7 bases, with 9 bases separating them. There are 14 residues in the CDR3.

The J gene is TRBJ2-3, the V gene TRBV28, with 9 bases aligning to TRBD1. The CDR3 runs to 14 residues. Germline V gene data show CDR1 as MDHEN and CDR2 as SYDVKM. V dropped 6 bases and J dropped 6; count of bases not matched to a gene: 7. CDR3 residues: CASRPQGAVDTQYF. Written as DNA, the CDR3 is TGTGCCAGCAGACCACAGGGGGCTGTGGATACGCAGTATTTT.

The CDR3: CASSRVQGATTDTQYF. CDR3 nucleotides: TGTGCCAGCTCACGCGTACAGGGGGCGACGACAGATACGCAGTATTTT. The chain links TRBV18 to TRBJ2-3, with 9 bases matching TRBD1. CDR1 and CDR2 (germline): KGHSH, LQKENI. The CDR3 extends over 16 amino acids. With 4 bases clipped from V and 3 bases from J, the junction kept 8 bases outside the gene matches.

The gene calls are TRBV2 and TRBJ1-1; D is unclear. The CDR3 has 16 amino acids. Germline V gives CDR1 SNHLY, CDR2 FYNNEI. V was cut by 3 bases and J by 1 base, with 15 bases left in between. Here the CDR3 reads CASSEWILRGNTEAFF. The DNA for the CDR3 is TGTGCCAGCAGTGAGTGGATCCTCCGGGGGAACACTGAAGCTTTCTTT.

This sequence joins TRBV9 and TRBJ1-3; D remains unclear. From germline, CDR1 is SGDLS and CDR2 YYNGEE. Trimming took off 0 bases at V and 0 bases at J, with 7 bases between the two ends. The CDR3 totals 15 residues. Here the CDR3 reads CASSVDGSSGNTIYF. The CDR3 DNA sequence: TGTGCCAGCAGCGTAGACGGTAGCTCTGGAAACACCATATATTTT.

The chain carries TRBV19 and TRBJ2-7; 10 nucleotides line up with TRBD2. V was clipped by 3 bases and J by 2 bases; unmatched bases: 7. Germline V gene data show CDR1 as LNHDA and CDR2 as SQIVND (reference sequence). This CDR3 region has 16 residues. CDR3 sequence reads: CASSISGLAGAYEQYF. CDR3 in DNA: TGTGCCAGTAGTATTAGCGGGCTAGCGGGAGCCTACGAGCAGTACTTC. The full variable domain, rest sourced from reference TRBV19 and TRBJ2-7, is DGGITQSPKYLFRKEGQNVTLSCEQNLNHDAMYWYRQDPGQGLRLIYYSQIVNDFQKGDIAEGYSVSREKKESFPLTVTSAQKNPTAFYLCASSISGLAGAYEQYFGPGTRLTVT.

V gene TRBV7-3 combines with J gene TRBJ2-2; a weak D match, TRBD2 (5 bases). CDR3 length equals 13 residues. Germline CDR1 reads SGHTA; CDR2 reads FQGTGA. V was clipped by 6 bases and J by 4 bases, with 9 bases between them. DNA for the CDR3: TGTGCCAGCAGTCGGGATCTCACCGGGGAGCTGTTTTTT. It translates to CASSRDLTGELFF.

The CDR3: CASSTGYEQYF. The CDR3 coding sequence is TGTGCCAGTAGTACAGGGTACGAGCAGTACTTC. This chain joins TRBV19 and TRBJ2-7, with TRBD1 as a possible D gene (5 bases). There are 11 residues in the CDR3. The germline V gene encodes CDR1 LNHDA and CDR2 SQIVND (reference sequence). The V gene lost 4 bases and the J gene lost 4 bases, with 5 bases spanning the gap.

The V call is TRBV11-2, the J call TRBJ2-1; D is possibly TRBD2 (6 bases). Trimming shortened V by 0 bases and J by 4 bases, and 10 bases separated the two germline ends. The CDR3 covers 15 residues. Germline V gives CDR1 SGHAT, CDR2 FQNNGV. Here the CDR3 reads CASSLEGTGYNEQFF. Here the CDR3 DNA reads TGTGCCAGCAGCTTAGAAGGGACTGGATACAATGAGCAGTTCTTC. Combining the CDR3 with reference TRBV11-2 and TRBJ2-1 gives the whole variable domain EAGVAQSPRYKIIEKRQSVAFWCNPISGHATLYWYQQILGQGPKLLIQFQNNGVVDDSQLPKDRFSAERLKGVDSTLKIQPAKLEDSAVYLCASSLEGTGYNEQFFGPGTRLTVL.

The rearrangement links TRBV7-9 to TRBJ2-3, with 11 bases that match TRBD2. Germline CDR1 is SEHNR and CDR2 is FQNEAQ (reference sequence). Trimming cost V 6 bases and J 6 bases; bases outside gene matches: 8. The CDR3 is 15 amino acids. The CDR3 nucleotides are TGTGCCAGCAGTCCAGGACTAGCGGGTGGGGATACGCAGTATTTT. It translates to CASSPGLAGGDTQYF.

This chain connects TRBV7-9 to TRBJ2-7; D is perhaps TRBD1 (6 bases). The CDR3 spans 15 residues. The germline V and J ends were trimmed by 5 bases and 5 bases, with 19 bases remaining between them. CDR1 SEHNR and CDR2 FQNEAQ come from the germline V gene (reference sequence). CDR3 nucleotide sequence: TGTGCCAGCAGCCAAACGTCAGGGGTCTGGGACGAGCAGTACTTC. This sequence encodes CASSQTSGVWDEQYF.

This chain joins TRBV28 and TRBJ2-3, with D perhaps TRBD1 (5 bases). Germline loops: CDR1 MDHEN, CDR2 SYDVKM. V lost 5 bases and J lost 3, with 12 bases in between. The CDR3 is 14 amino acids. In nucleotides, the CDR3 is TGTGCCAGCAGTGAGGTTCCAGGGACAGATACGCAGTATTTT. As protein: CASSEVPGTDTQYF.